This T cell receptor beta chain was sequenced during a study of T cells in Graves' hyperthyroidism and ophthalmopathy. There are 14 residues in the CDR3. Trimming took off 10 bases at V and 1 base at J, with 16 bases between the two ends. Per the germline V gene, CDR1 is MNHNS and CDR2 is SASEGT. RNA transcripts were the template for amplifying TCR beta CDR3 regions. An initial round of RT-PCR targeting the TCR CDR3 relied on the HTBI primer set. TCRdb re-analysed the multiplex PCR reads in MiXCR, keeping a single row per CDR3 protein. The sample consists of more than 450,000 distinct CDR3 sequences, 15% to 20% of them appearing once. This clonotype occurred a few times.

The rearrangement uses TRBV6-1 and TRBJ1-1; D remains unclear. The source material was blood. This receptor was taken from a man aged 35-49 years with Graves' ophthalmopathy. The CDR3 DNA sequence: TGTGCCATTCACAAACCGGGTCAGAACACTGAAGCTTTCTTT. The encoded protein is CAIHKPGQNTEAFF.